The entry below describes one T cell receptor beta chain. The antigen is not known. The record originates from a study of memory CD4+ T cells and cytomegalovirus serostatus. Study-wide context: Of the healthy Belgian adults, eight or nine were CMV seropositive and about two dozen seronegative.

The sort gate was single viable CD3+CD4+CD8-CD45RO+ cells for memory CD4+ T cells. Serum IgG to CMV pp150, pp28, p38 and p52 defined serostatus. CD4+ T cells were isolated by positive magnetic selection. TCRdb keeps only in-frame clones here, not all; method: immunoSEQ multiplex PCR. In the table there are 35,000 to 55,000 clones, about 78% of which are singletons. Deletions cut 2 bases from V and 7 bases from J, with 13 bases between. The CDR3 is made up of 15 amino acids. The V gene's germline CDR1 is SGHTS and CDR2 YDEGEE. Study-wide results and limits: The CMV-associated TCR signature appears largely within the CD4+ memory repertoire.

This receptor was obtained from an adult in good health and CMV-seronegative. Sequencing was performed on memory CD4+ T cells from blood. The rearrangement links TRBV5-8 to TRBJ1-6, with D perhaps TRBD1 (6 bases). In nucleotides, the CDR3 is TGTGCCAGCAGCTTACAGGGTAGATGGAATTCACCCCTCCACTTT. It translates to CASSLQGRWNSPLHF.